The clone carrying this TCR beta chain came up a few times. The sample comes from a study of T-cell memory formation after mild COVID-19. Study background: Clusters of TCRs were largely donor specific.

V lost 4 bases and J lost 12, with 19 bases in between. This CDR3 contains 14 residues. One entry per CDR3 protein results from TCRdb running MiXCR on the 5' RACE reads. The sample has 250,000 to 350,000 distinct CDR3 sequences; around 19% are singletons. The receptor's source is a man aged 18 to 30 who had mild COVID-19 (a few samples of this study predate the infection). Cell type and time point are not known. The sample consisted of PBMCs or a T cell subset sorted from them (not recorded which). This rearrangement joins TRBV12-3 or TRBV12-4 to TRBJ2-1; D possibly uses TRBD1 or TRBD2 (5 bases each). CDR3 nucleotide sequence: TGTGCCAGCAGTTCACAGGTTTCAATGCGGGTGCAGTTCTTC. Protein sequence: CASSSQVSMRVQFF.